This T cell receptor (beta chain) was found in a study of blood T cell repertoires in COVID-19. Per the authors' pipeline: Quantification of nucleated cells was approximated via reference gene primer amplification. Only in-frame clones appear in the TCRdb table, and some are missing; sequencing was by immunoSEQ multiplex PCR. The V and J calls and clone size come from that table; D and trimming were worked out from the DNA. The table includes roughly 41,000 clones, about 85% detected once. Germline CDR1 is SGHTS and CDR2 is YDEGEE. The CDR3 covers 15 residues. Trimming pared 5 bases from V and 2 bases from J, leaving 15 bases between.

V is TRBV5-8 and J is TRBJ2-3, with a possible D match to TRBD1 (6 bases). The clonotype comes from a woman over 75 with acute or convalescent COVID-19. Sequenced input: peripheral blood. The CDR3 is CASRRSSGDTDTQYF. The CDR3 DNA reads TGTGCCAGCAGACGCTCATCAGGGGACACAGATACGCAGTATTTT.